Shown below are 26 T cell receptor beta chains from a single sample sequenced in a study of blood T cell repertoires in COVID-19. The assay was immunoSEQ multiplex PCR, and TCRdb's table has in-frame clones only and misses some. The sample includes more than 150,000 clones, more than 85% of them seen just once. The sequencing input was peripheral blood. The receptors come from a man aged 45-60 years with acute or convalescent COVID-19.

The V call is TRBV27, the J call TRBJ2-3; 10 bases line up with TRBD2. Germline values: CDR1 MNHEY, CDR2 SMNVEV (reference sequence). The CDR3 sequence is 15 residues long. V lost 6 bases and J lost 10; bases outside the gene matches: 13. The CDR3 sequence is CASRAGASGRIAQYF. The DNA of the CDR3 is TGTGCCAGCAGGGCGGGGGCTAGCGGGAGAATCGCGCAGTATTTT.

The V and J genes are TRBV18 and TRBJ1-1; D is possibly TRBD1 (6 bases). The CDR3 is 14 amino acids. Germline loops: CDR1 KGHSH, CDR2 LQKENI. Trimming removed 3 bases at V and 2 bases at J, with 10 bases between. CDR3 in amino acids: CASSPGHQNTEAFF. In DNA, the CDR3 is TGTGCCAGCTCACCGGGACACCAAAACACTGAAGCTTTCTTT. The variable domain in full, completed from reference TRBV18 and TRBJ1-1, reads NAGVMQNPRHLVRRRGQEARLRCSPMKGHSHVYWYRQLPEEGLKFMVYLQKENIIDESGMPKERFSAEFPKEGPSILRIQQVVRGDSAAYFCASSPGHQNTEAFFGQGTRLTVV.

The chain recombines TRBV4-1 with TRBJ1-1, with a weak D call TRBD1 (6 bases). Trimming stripped 7 bases from V and 1 base from J, with 13 bases between. The germline gives CDR1 MGHRA, CDR2 YSYEKL. The CDR3 has 14 amino acids. In nucleotides, the CDR3 is TGCGCCAGCACCGTCCTGGACAGGAACACTGAAGCTTTCTTT. This translates into CASTVLDRNTEAFF.

The V gene is TRBV5-1, the J gene TRBJ1-1; D perhaps matches TRBD1 (6 bases). This CDR3 has 14 amino acids. Germline CDR1 reads SGHRS; CDR2 reads YFSETQ. The V end was cut by 4 bases, the J end by 0 bases, with 10 bases between. The CDR3 region has the DNA TGCGCCAGCAGCCCGGGACAAATGAACACTGAAGCTTTCTTT. Translating gives CASSPGQMNTEAFF.

The chain uses TRBV5-1 and TRBJ1-3; possible D gene TRBD1, 5 bases. CDR1 and CDR2 (germline): SGHRS, YFSETQ. Between the trimmed V and J ends, which lost 3 bases and 0 bases, there was a span of 10 bases. CDR3 length: 15 residues. The CDR3 DNA sequence: TGCGCCAGCAGCTCAACAGGCATCTCTGGAAACACCATATATTTT. It encodes CASSSTGISGNTIYF.

The rearrangement joins TRBV10-2 to TRBJ1-2; D remains ambiguous. This CDR3 comprises 12 residues. Germline V CDR1 and CDR2: WSHSY, SAAADI. V lost 3 bases and J lost 6, with 8 bases in between. The CDR3 protein is CASSEDRDGYTF. CDR3 in DNA: TGCGCCAGCAGTGAAGATAGAGATGGCTACACCTTC.

This chain connects TRBV5-4 to TRBJ2-7; no clear D. The V end was cut by 3 bases, the J end by 4 bases, with 11 bases between. The CDR3 runs to 13 residues. CDR1 and CDR2 from the germline V gene are SGHNT and YYREEE (reference sequence). The CDR3 DNA reads TGTGCCAGCAGCTCGGAACTGCGGTACGAGCAGTACGTC. This codes for CASSSELRYEQYV.

The chain employs TRBV5-1 and TRBJ2-5; TRBD1 might be the D (6 bases). CDR1 is SGHRS, CDR2 YFSETQ, per germline. The CDR3 extends over 13 amino acids. V was pared by 4 bases and J by 5 bases, with 12 bases between. CDR3 nucleotides: TGCGCCAGCAGCCAAGCACAGGGCGAGACCCAGTACTTC. It translates to CASSQAQGETQYF. The whole variable domain, remainder taken from reference TRBV5-1 and TRBJ2-5, is KAGVTQTPRYLIKTRGQQVTLSCSPISGHRSVSWYQQTPGQGLQFLFEYFSETQRNKGNFPGRFSGRQFSNSRSEMNVSTLELGDSALYLCASSQAQGETQYFGPGTRLLVL.

The chain links TRBV7-9 to TRBJ2-1; 15 positions match TRBD2. This CDR3 contains 15 residues. Unmatched junction bases numbered 2, after V lost 5 bases and J lost 6 bases. Germline CDR1 is SEHNR and CDR2 is FQNEAQ (reference sequence). Here the CDR3 DNA reads TGTGCCAGCAGCACGGGACTAGCGGGAGGCAATGAGCAGTTCTTC. Translation: CASSTGLAGGNEQFF.

The chain links TRBV4-1 to TRBJ2-6, with 7 bases identical to TRBD1. V trimming: 1 base; J trimming: 4 bases; junction bases outside the gene matches: 10. The V gene's germline CDR1 is MGHRA and CDR2 YSYEKL. The CDR3 consists of 18 residues. CDR3 in DNA: TGCGCCAGCAGCCAAGTGGGACAGACCCTTGGCGGGGCCAACGTCCTGACTTTC. Its translation is CASSQVGQTLGGANVLTF.

This clone was picked up one time. The rearrangement joins TRBV7-9 to TRBJ1-3; D unresolved. The germline V gene encodes CDR1 SEHNR and CDR2 FQNEAQ (reference sequence). Trimming removed 0 bases at V and 0 bases at J, with 6 bases between. The CDR3 consists of 15 residues. This CDR3 is CASSLAAYSGNTIYF. The CDR3 bases are TGTGCCAGCAGCTTAGCAGCCTACTCTGGAAACACCATATATTTT.

This clone was observed a handful of times. The V and J genes are TRBV5-4 and TRBJ2-7; the match to TRBD1 covers 12 bases. The CDR3 extends over 14 amino acids. The V and J ends lost 4 bases and 5 bases, in that order; junction bases with no gene match: 4. Germline V lookup: CDR1 SGHNT, CDR2 YYREEE (reference sequence). The DNA for the CDR3 is TGTGCCAGCAGCAGAGGGACAGGGGGCGACGAGCAGTACGTC. Translated: CASSRGTGGDEQYV.

The chain employs TRBV7-2 and TRBJ2-1; the D gene is possibly TRBD1 (5 bases). Trimming removed 1 base at V and 10 bases at J, with 14 bases between. The CDR3 extends over 14 amino acids. Germline V CDR1 and CDR2: SGHTA, FQGNSA. The CDR3 spells CASSLDRQTFEQFF. The CDR3 coding sequence is TGTGCCAGCAGCTTAGATAGACAGACCTTCGAGCAGTTCTTC.

The chain joins TRBV11-2 to TRBJ2-7, with D perhaps matching TRBD1 (5 bases). CDR1 and CDR2 from the germline V gene are SGHAT and FQNNGV. The CDR3 sequence is 12 residues long. The V and J ends lost 6 bases and 1 base respectively, with 7 bases between them. As DNA, the CDR3 is TGTGCCAGCAGGGGGCTGTCCTACGAGCAGTACTTC. It specifies CASRGLSYEQYF. Together with reference TRBV11-2 and TRBJ2-7, the CDR3 gives the full variable domain: EAGVAQSPRYKIIEKRQSVAFWCNPISGHATLYWYQQILGQGPKLLIQFQNNGVVDDSQLPKDRFSAERLKGVDSTLKIQPAKLEDSAVYLCASRGLSYEQYFGPGTRLTVT.

The chain carries TRBV5-1 and TRBJ1-2, with 7 bases that match TRBD1. J gave up 4 bases and V 0 bases, and 3 bases lay outside the gene matches. The CDR3 runs 14 residues. CDR1 and CDR2 from the germline V gene are SGHRS and YFSETQ. The DNA for the CDR3 is TGCGCCAGCAGCTTGGTAGGGGGCGGCTATGGCTACACCTTC. Amino acids: CASSLVGGGYGYTF.

This clone was detected only a few times. The chain combines TRBV11-2 with TRBJ2-5; D is possibly TRBD1 (6 bases). With 0 bases removed from V and 4 bases from J, the gap between germline ends came to 12 bases. The V gene's germline CDR1 is SGHAT and CDR2 FQNNGV. This CDR3 spans 15 amino acids. The CDR3 bases are TGTGCCAGCAGCTTAGATGCAGGGGAAGGAGAGACCCAGTACTTC. This gives the protein CASSLDAGEGETQYF.

The rearrangement joins TRBV6-2 or TRBV6-3 to TRBJ1-1; D remains unclear. The V gene's germline CDR1 is MNHEY and CDR2 SVGEGT. The CDR3 totals 15 residues. Trimming stripped 0 bases from V and 5 bases from J, with 13 bases between. The CDR3 sequence is CASSYSPYGITEAFF. CDR3 coding DNA: TGTGCCAGCAGTTACTCCCCTTATGGCATTACTGAAGCTTTCTTT.

The rearrangement links TRBV7-8 to TRBJ2-2, with a possible D match to TRBD1 (7 bases). Germline V gene lookup returns CDR1 SGHVS and CDR2 FQNEAQ. The CDR3 totals 17 residues. Trimming shortened V by 1 base and J by 1 base, and 13 bases separated the two germline ends. The CDR3 is CASSLEWRGRNTGELFF. The CDR3 region has the DNA TGTGCCAGCAGCTTAGAGTGGAGGGGGCGGAACACCGGGGAGCTGTTTTTT.

This clone was found a few times. V is TRBV19 and J is TRBJ1-1; 8 bases agree with TRBD1. The trim removed 4 bases at V and 8 bases at J, leaving 12 bases unmatched. Germline V CDR1 and CDR2: LNHDA, SQIVND (reference sequence). This CDR3 contains 15 residues. Here the CDR3 DNA reads TGTGCCAGTAGTAGGACCCAGGGGGCAGCGAAAGAAGCTTTCTTT. This encodes CASSRTQGAAKEAFF.

The J gene is TRBJ1-5, the V gene TRBV10-1; 7 bases are a match to TRBD1. The CDR3 is made up of 16 amino acids. The V gene's germline CDR1 is WNHNN and CDR2 SYGVQD (reference sequence). Germline trimming cut 10 bases from V and 0 bases from J; bases unmatched to any gene: 12. The CDR3 DNA follows: TGCGCCACCGTAAACAGGGGAGGAAATAGCAATCAGCCCCAGCATTTT. Its protein product is CATVNRGGNSNQPQHF.

This clone has a single count. The rearrangement links TRBV19 to TRBJ1-5, with a possible D match to TRBD1 (5 bases). Germline loops: CDR1 LNHDA, CDR2 SQIVND (reference sequence). Trimming stripped 7 bases from V and 7 bases from J, with 17 bases between. The CDR3 extends over 14 amino acids. This CDR3 reads CASKLTGVEQPQHF. The DNA of the CDR3 is TGTGCCAGTAAGCTAACAGGAGTAGAACAGCCCCAGCATTTT. Based on the CDR3 plus reference TRBV19 and TRBJ1-5, the full variable domain is DGGITQSPKYLFRKEGQNVTLSCEQNLNHDAMYWYRQDPGQGLRLIYYSQIVNDFQKGDIAEGYSVSREKKESFPLTVTSAQKNPTAFYLCASKLTGVEQPQHFGDGTRLSIL.

The chain links TRBV13 to TRBJ2-5, with 9 bases identical to TRBD2. Germline V CDR1 and CDR2: PRHDT, FYEKMQ (reference sequence). This CDR3 region has 17 residues. Losses at the gene ends were 0 bases for V and 4 bases for J; bases not matched to a gene: 9. CDR3: CASSLGGAGGPRETQYF. CDR3 DNA: TGTGCCAGCAGCTTAGGCGGCGCGGGGGGGCCGAGAGAGACCCAGTACTTC.

The J gene is TRBJ2-3, the V gene TRBV2, with 8 bases identical to TRBD2. The J segment lost 5 bases and the V segment lost 5 bases, leaving 9 bases of the junction unmatched. The CDR3 length is 15 residues. Germline loops: CDR1 SNHLY, CDR2 FYNNEI. The CDR3 DNA reads as TGTGCCAGCAGTTATATAGCGGGATGGGAAGATACGCAGTATTTT. This gives the protein CASSYIAGWEDTQYF.

The chain is built from TRBV3-1 (or the pseudogene TRBV3-2) and TRBJ1-4, with TRBD1 as a possible D gene (6 bases). V dropped 0 bases and J dropped 8 bases, with 13 bases sitting between them. This CDR3 has 15 residues. Germline CDR1 reads LGHDT; CDR2 reads YNNKEL (reference sequence). The CDR3 DNA is TGTGCCAGCAGCCAAGATTGGACAGTCGGAGAAAAACTGTTTTTT. Translated, it gives CASSQDWTVGEKLFF.

The CDR3 loop reads CASSLGVSVTDTQYF. The CDR3 nucleotides read TGTGCCAGCAGCTTAGGGGTTAGCGTGACAGATACGCAGTATTTT. V is TRBV7-2 and J is TRBJ2-3; maybe TRBD2 (5 bases). This CDR3 region has 15 residues. CDR1 SGHTA and CDR2 FQGNSA come from the germline V gene. V was clipped by 1 base and J by 3 bases, with 11 bases between them.

This chain uses TRBV6-1 with TRBJ1-6, with D maybe TRBD1 (6 bases). Trimming removed 4 bases at V and 0 bases at J, with 13 bases between. The CDR3 covers 17 residues. Per germline, CDR1 MNHNS and CDR2 SASEGT. Here the CDR3 reads CASSAQGALSYNSPLHF. The DNA for the CDR3 is TGTGCCAGCAGTGCACAGGGCGCCCTCTCCTATAATTCACCCCTCCACTTT.